The T cell receptor beta chain described here comes from a study of blood T cell repertoires in COVID-19. As for the study in general: The United States, Italy and Spain were the sources of the acute and convalescent COVID-19 samples. In each case, the material was cDNA or gDNA derived from T cells, B-cell-depleted T cells, or PBMCs.

How the authors handled the data: Estimation of nucleated cell counts relied on the amplification of reference gene primers. Produced via immunoSEQ multiplex PCR; TCRdb's table is partial and in-frame only. D and trimming were read from the DNA, whereas the V and J calls and clone size are those reported in that table. The sample has 120,000 to 150,000 clones, around 82% seen once. With 4 bases removed from V and 4 bases from J, the gap between germline ends came to 11 bases. This CDR3 spans 13 amino acids. The germline V gene encodes CDR1 SGHNT and CDR2 YYREEE (reference sequence). The TCR sequence derives from a man aged 55 to 70 with active or convalescent COVID-19. The sequencing sample was made of peripheral blood. The chain uses TRBV5-4 and TRBJ2-5; a weak D match, TRBD1 (5 bases). CDR3: CASSIPGSETQYF. The CDR3 coding sequence is TGTGCCAGCAGCATCCCAGGGTCAGAGACCCAGTACTTC.